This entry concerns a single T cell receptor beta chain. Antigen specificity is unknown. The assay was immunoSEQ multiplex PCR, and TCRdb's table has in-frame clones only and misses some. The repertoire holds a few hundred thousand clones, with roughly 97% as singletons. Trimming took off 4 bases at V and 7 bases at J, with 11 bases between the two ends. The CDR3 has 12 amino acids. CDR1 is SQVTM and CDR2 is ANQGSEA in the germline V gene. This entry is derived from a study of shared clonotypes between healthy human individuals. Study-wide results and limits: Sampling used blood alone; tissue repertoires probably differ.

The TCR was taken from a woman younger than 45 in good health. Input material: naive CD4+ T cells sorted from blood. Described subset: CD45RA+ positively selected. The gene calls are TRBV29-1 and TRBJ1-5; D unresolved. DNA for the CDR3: TGCAGCGTTGGCGTACACGGGCAGCCCCAGCATTTT. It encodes CSVGVHGQPQHF. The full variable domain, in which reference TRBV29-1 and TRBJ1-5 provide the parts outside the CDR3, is SAVISQKPSRDICQRGTSLTIQCQVDSQVTMMFWYRQQPGQSLTLIATANQGSEATYESGFVIDKFPISRPNLTFSTLTVSNMSPEDSSIYLCSVGVHGQPQHFGDGTRLSIL.